One sample yielded the 19 T cell receptor beta chains listed below, sequenced in a study of metastatic and nonmetastatic thyroid tumors. Thyroid surgery had not been preceded by any treatment in any patient. Using MiXCR, TCRdb reanalyzed the PCR reads. The table lists fewer than 30,000 clones, 20% to 25% of them singletons. Material for sequencing was blood. The receptors originated from a male donor with papillary thyroid cancer or a benign thyroid nodule (not recorded which). Some clones in this sample may be carry-over from other donors' samples.

This clone was seen at least ten times. The V and J genes are TRBV9 and TRBJ2-1, with TRBD2 matching 8 bases. CDR1 is SGDLS and CDR2 is YYNGEE in the germline V gene. V lost 6 bases, J lost 9 bases, and 17 bases stayed unmatched. The CDR3 is made up of 16 amino acids. In DNA, the CDR3 is TGTGCCAGCACCGTCGGCCCAGCGGGAGAAATGGTTGAGCAGTTCTTC. It encodes CASTVGPAGEMVEQFF.

In its sample, this clone was seen many times. This sequence joins TRBV7-2 and TRBJ2-6, with D perhaps TRBD2 (5 bases). V shed 5 bases and J shed 0 bases, with 20 bases lying between them. Germline-derived CDR1 and CDR2 are SGHTA and FQGNSA. This CDR3 contains 19 residues. The CDR3 sequence: CASSPLGLSRSSGANVLTF. The CDR3, as DNA: TGTGCCAGCAGCCCACTTGGACTCAGTAGATCCTCTGGGGCCAACGTCCTGACTTTC.

This clone was seen many times. The chain is built from TRBV5-1 and TRBJ2-5, with 12 bases fitting TRBD2. Germline V CDR1 and CDR2: SGHRS, YFSETQ. Losses at the gene ends were 4 bases for V and 3 bases for J; bases not matched to a gene: 4. There are 15 residues in the CDR3. CDR3 residues: CASSLAGGPEETQYF. The CDR3 bases are TGCGCCAGCAGCCTAGCGGGGGGGCCGGAAGAGACCCAGTACTTC.

This clone was seen at least ten times. The J gene is TRBJ1-1, the V gene TRBV15; TRBD1 is a possible D gene (6 bases). With 1 base removed from V and 5 bases from J, the gap between germline ends came to 11 bases. The CDR3 has 14 residues. Germline-derived CDR1 and CDR2 are LNHNV and YYDKDF (reference sequence). The DNA of the CDR3 is TGTGCCACCAGCAGAGGTAGGGGGTTGACTGAAGCTTTCTTT. Its translation is CATSRGRGLTEAFF.

The V call is TRBV5-1, the J call TRBJ2-7; D may match TRBD1 or TRBD2 (5 bases each). Germline V lookup: CDR1 SGHRS, CDR2 YFSETQ. This CDR3 has 12 residues. With 5 bases removed from V and 6 bases from J, the gap between germline ends came to 12 bases. CDR3 DNA sequence: TGCGCCAGCAGGAGGGGCCATTCCGAGCAGTACTTC. It codes for CASRRGHSEQYF.

This clone has a single count. A junction end diverges from the germline sequence, so it may reflect a read error. The V gene is TRBV5-6, the J gene TRBJ2-7; D could derive from TRBD1 or TRBD2 (5 bases each). Germline lookup yields CDR1 SGHDT and CDR2 YYEEEE. The CDR3 is 12 amino acids. CDR3 DNA: TGTGCCAACAGCCCGAGTGCCGGGGACCAGTACTTC. It codes for CANSPSAGDQYF.

This clone was detected a few times. The V gene is TRBV5-1, the J gene TRBJ1-6; D not certain. The V and J ends lost 0 bases and 9 bases respectively, with 10 bases between them. CDR3 length: 14 residues. CDR1 and CDR2 (germline): SGHRS, YFSETQ. CDR3 nucleotide sequence: TGCGCCAGCAGCTTGGAGCCAGGTGGTTCACCCCTCCACTTT. Translated, it gives CASSLEPGGSPLHF.

This clone occurred many times. The chain has TRBV29-1 and TRBJ1-1, with D possibly matching TRBD1 (6 bases). The CDR3 covers 14 residues. The germline CDR1 and CDR2 sequences are SQVTM and ANQGSEA. V lost 0 bases and J 3 bases, leaving 11 bases between the germline ends. Written as DNA, the CDR3 is TGCAGCGTTGAAGACAGGGGTCGGTACACTGAAGCTTTCTTT. It is translated as CSVEDRGRYTEAFF.

There are many counts of this clone. This chain uses TRBV5-5 with TRBJ2-1, with TRBD2 identical over 9 bases. The V gene's germline CDR1 is SGHKS and CDR2 YYEKEE (reference sequence). This CDR3 is 16 amino acids long. V was pared by 1 base and J by 1 base, with 3 bases of the junction left unmatched. The CDR3 sequence is CASSLSLAGSYNEQFF. The CDR3 DNA is TGTGCCAGCAGCTTGAGCCTAGCGGGGTCCTACAATGAGCAGTTCTTC.

This clone was recorded many times. The junction differs from germline at one of its ends, possibly a read error. CDR3 DNA sequence: TGTGCCAGCAGTTACCGACAGGGGGGTCTTTCGTTC. It yields the protein CASSYRQGGLSF. V gene TRBV6-5 combines with J gene TRBJ2-7; 9 bases are shared with TRBD1. There are 12 residues in the CDR3. The germline V gene has CDR1 MNHEY and CDR2 SVGAGI.

In its sample, this clone was seen many times. This chain uses TRBV25-1 with TRBJ1-2; a weak D match, TRBD1 (6 bases). The germline V and J ends were trimmed by 2 bases and 7 bases, with 11 bases remaining between them. The CDR3 totals 13 residues. CDR1 MGHDK and CDR2 SYGVNS come from the germline V gene. The CDR3 DNA sequence: TGTGCCAGCAGTGAACAGGGGCAGAGTGGCTACACCTTC. As protein: CASSEQGQSGYTF.

There are many counts of this clone. A much larger clone differs from this one at a single base, so this may be a read error. The chain recombines TRBV6-4 with TRBJ2-2; D call uncertain. Trimming removed 3 bases at V and 3 bases at J, with 8 bases between. This CDR3 is 14 amino acids long. In germline, CDR1 is MRHNA, CDR2 SNTAGT. CDR3 in amino acids: CASSETEDTGELFF. In DNA form, the CDR3 reads TGTGCCAGCAGTGAAACAGAGGACACCGGGGAGCTGTTTTTT.

This clone was seen ten or more times. V gene TRBV4-2 combines with J gene TRBJ2-1; 8 positions agree with TRBD2. CDR1 LGHNA and CDR2 YNFKEQ come from the germline V gene. Trimming took 0 bases from V and 0 from J; bases not matched to a gene: 7. The CDR3 runs to 18 residues. The CDR3 DNA sequence: TGTGCCAGCAGCCAAGAAGAGGGCGGGAGGAGCTCCTACAATGAGCAGTTCTTC. Translation: CASSQEEGGRSSYNEQFF.

This clone was found many times. The rearrangement links TRBV6-2 or TRBV6-3 to TRBJ2-1; 9 nucleotides align to TRBD2. The CDR3 spans 17 residues. V trimming: 5 bases; J trimming: 0 bases; junction bases outside the gene matches: 8. Germline V gene lookup returns CDR1 MNHEY and CDR2 SVGEGT. CDR3 region: CASSRREGLSSYNEQFF. CDR3 sequence (DNA): TGTGCCAGCAGTAGGCGGGAGGGCCTCAGCTCCTACAATGAGCAGTTCTTC.

This clone came up many times. The V and J genes are TRBV20-1 and TRBJ2-1, with TRBD2 matching 11 bases. This CDR3 region has 16 residues. Germline values: CDR1 DFQATT, CDR2 SNEGSKA (reference sequence). J lost 4 bases, V lost 0 bases, and 5 bases had no gene match. The CDR3 nucleotides are TGCAGTGCTAGAGATATAGCTAGCGGGGGGTACAATGAGCAGTTCTTC. As protein: CSARDIASGGYNEQFF.

Many counts were recorded for this clone. The chain combines TRBV19 with TRBJ1-2; D possibly corresponds to TRBD1 (5 bases). Germline-derived CDR1 and CDR2 are LNHDA and SQIVND (reference sequence). V lost 5 bases, J lost 7 bases, and 20 bases lay in between. The CDR3 consists of 15 residues. The CDR3 sequence: CASSGTGLGVSGYTF. CDR3 sequence (DNA): TGTGCCAGTAGTGGTACAGGTTTAGGGGTTAGTGGCTACACCTTC.

This clone was seen at least ten times. V gene TRBV10-1 combines with J gene TRBJ2-2; possibly TRBD2 for D (5 bases). V was cut by 3 bases and J by 5 bases, with 7 bases left in between. CDR1 and CDR2 (germline): WNHNN, SYGVQD (reference sequence). There are 13 residues in the CDR3. CDR3: CASSDRETGELFF. The CDR3 nucleotides are TGCGCCAGCAGTGATCGGGAAACCGGGGAGCTGTTTTTT.

This clone has at least ten counts. V usage is TRBV19 and J usage is TRBJ1-1; 8 positions match TRBD1. This CDR3 has 13 amino acids. The V gene end was trimmed by 9 bases and the J gene end by 5 bases; junction bases not matched to a gene: 8. Looked up from germline, CDR1 is LNHDA and CDR2 is SQIVND (reference sequence). The CDR3 DNA is TGTGCCAGCGGACAGGGCTCGGGGACTGAAGCTTTCTTT. Amino acids: CASGQGSGTEAFF.

The V call is TRBV9, the J call TRBJ1-2, with TRBD1 matching 8 bases. The CDR3 has 17 amino acids. Germline CDR1 is SGDLS and CDR2 is YYNGEE. Trimming removed 6 bases from V and 6 bases from J; junction bases left unmatched: 19. The CDR3 reads CASIPYAGQGFNHGYTF. The CDR3 DNA is TGTGCCAGCATCCCATACGCTGGACAGGGCTTTAATCATGGCTACACCTTC.